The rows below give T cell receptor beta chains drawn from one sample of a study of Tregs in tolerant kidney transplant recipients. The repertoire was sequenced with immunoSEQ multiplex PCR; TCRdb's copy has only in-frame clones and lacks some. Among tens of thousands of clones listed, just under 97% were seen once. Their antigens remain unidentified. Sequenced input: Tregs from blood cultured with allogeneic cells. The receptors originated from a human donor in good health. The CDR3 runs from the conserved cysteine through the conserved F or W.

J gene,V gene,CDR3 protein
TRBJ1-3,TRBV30,CAWSAPRVYSGNTIYF
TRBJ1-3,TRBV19,CASRHRGKDTIYF
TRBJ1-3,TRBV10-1,CASSDGGTAGNTIYF
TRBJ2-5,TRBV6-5,CASRIAEETKETQYF
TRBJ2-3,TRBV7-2,CASRQAGPDTQYF
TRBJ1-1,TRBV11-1,CASSLDLNTEAFF
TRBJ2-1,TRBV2,CASSGTSNEQFF
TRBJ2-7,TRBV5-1,CASNRHPQSASYEQYF
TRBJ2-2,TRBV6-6,CASSPGQGTDTGELFF
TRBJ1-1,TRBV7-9,CASSLGYGTEAFF
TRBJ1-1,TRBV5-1,CASSSALGTEAFF
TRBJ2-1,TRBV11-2,CASSLQTNEQFF
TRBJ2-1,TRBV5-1,CASSPRTSGEQFF
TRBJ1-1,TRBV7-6,CASSSRGNTEAFF
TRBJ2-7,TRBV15,CATSPGQPPYEQYF
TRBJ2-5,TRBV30,CAWSAGQGGSWVAQETQYF
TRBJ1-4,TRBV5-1,CASSSRDRNEKLFF
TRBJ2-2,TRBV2,CASSPQGNTGELFF
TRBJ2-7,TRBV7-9,CASSLKAITGGRSYEQYF
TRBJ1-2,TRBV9,CASSVARGRSGLIANGYTF
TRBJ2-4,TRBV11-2,CASSLGFLAKNIQYF
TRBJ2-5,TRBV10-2,CASSESIQLETQYF
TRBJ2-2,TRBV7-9,CASSHRTGSTGELFF
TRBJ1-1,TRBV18,CASSPRAAIMNTEAFF
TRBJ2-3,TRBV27,CASRLSATGAPLRTDTQYF
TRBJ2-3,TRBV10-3,CAISQISGTSGRSTDTQYF
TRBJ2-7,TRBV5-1,CASSLVGWSGTSQPYEQYF
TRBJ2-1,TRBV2,CASLDRGRWIYNEQFF
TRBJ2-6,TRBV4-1,CASSLGGQVNSGANVLTF
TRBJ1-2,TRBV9,CASSVGGATPNYGYTF
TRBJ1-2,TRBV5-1,CASSLAGTSYGYTF
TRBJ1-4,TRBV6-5,CASSYAGRSSEKLFF
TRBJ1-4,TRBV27,CASSRPGSNEKLFF
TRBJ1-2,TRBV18,CASSPLADSGNYGYTF
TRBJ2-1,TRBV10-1,CASSGILAGAYNEQFF
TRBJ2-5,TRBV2,CASLTGLAGRETQYF
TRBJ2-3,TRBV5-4,CASSSGTVLEWDTQYF
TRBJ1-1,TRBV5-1,CASSFRASNTEAFF
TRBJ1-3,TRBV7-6,CASTKDGSGNTIYF
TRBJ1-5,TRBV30,CAWSPGQLNQPQHF
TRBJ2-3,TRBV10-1,CASSDRDPSTDTQYF
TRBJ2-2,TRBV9,CASSVDIAGLNTGELFF
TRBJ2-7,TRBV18,CASVFGQGAYEQYF
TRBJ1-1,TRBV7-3,CASSPQQVAEAFF
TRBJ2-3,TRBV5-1,CASSREGAPSDTQYF
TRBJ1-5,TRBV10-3,CAISGGTPMDSNQPQHF
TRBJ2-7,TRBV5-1,CASSADPGASSYEQYF
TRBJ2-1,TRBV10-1,CASSVLAGGREQFF
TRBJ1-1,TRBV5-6,CASSFRLLNTEAFF
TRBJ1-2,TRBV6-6,CASRRDGPGGYGYTF
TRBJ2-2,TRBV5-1,CASSLAGNTGELFF
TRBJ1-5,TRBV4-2,CASSPLGGSEGQPQHF
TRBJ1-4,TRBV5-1,CASHRGPNEKLFF
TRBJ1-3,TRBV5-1,CASSFHVGSSGNTIYF
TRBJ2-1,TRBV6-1,CASSVTSSSYNEQFF
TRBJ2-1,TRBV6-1,CASSGGLAGGINEQFF